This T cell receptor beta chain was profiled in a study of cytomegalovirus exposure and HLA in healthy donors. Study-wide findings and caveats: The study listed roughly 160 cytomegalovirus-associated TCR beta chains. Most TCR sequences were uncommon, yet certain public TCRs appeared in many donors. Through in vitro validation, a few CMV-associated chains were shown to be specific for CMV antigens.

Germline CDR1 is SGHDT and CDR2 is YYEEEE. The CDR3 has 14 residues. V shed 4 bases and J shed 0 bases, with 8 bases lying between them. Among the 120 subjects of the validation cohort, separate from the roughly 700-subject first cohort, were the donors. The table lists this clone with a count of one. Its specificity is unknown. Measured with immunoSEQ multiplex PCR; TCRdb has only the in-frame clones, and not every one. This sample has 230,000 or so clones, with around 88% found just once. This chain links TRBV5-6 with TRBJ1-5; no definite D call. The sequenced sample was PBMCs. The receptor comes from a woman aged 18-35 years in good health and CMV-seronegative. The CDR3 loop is CASSLQASNQPQHF. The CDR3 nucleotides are TGTGCCAGCAGCCTCCAGGCTAGCAATCAGCCCCAGCATTTT.